These 30 T cell receptor beta chains were all obtained from the same sample, sequenced in a study of shared clonotypes between healthy human individuals. Assay: immunoSEQ multiplex PCR; the TCRdb copy retains only in-frame clones and omits some. The sample holds just over 2,000,000 clones, about 95% seen once. CD8 cells classed as naive were CD45RO-negative and positively selected for CCR7, excluding terminally differentiated effector memory CD45RA+ cells. The sample taken for sequencing was naive CD8+ T cells sorted from blood. Receptors were obtained from a man aged 18 to 29 in good health.

The chain employs TRBV7-9 and TRBJ2-7; 13 nucleotides agree with TRBD2. CDR1 and CDR2 from the germline V gene are SEHNR and FQNEAQ (reference sequence). V shed 3 bases and J 4 bases; nucleotides not matched to a gene: 3. The CDR3 sequence is 15 residues long. CDR3 residues: CASSLTSGRRYEQYF. The CDR3 DNA follows: TGTGCCAGCAGCTTGACTAGCGGGAGGAGGTACGAGCAGTACTTC.

The V and J genes are TRBV14 and TRBJ1-2; 9 nucleotides agree with TRBD1. With 4 bases clipped from V and 6 bases from J, the junction kept 9 bases outside the gene matches. The germline V gene encodes CDR1 SGHDN and CDR2 FVKESK. The length of the CDR3 is 15 residues. This CDR3 reads CASSLYRTGEHGYTF. CDR3 bases: TGTGCCAGCAGCCTCTATCGGACAGGGGAGCATGGCTACACCTTC.

CDR3 nucleotide sequence: TGTGCCAGCAGCTCCCTCTTTACTGGGAGCGGGAGACCAGATACGCAGTATTTT. This sequence encodes CASSSLFTGSGRPDTQYF. The rearrangement links TRBV7-8 to TRBJ2-3, with 8 nucleotides matching TRBD2. V lost 4 bases and J lost 4; bases outside the gene matches: 16. This CDR3 comprises 18 residues. Germline values: CDR1 SGHVS, CDR2 FQNEAQ.

The chain joins TRBV10-3 to TRBJ1-2; TRBD1 matches 9 bases. Trimming took 0 bases from V and 3 from J; bases not matched to a gene: 5. The V gene's germline CDR1 is ENHRY and CDR2 SYGVKD. The CDR3 covers 16 residues. The CDR3 DNA is TGTGCCATCAGTGAGTCGAGGACAGGGGAGGACTATGGCTACACCTTC. Its translation is CAISESRTGEDYGYTF.

This chain uses TRBV6-1 with TRBJ2-5, with 9 positions matching TRBD2. CDR3 length: 17 residues. In germline, CDR1 is MNHNS, CDR2 SASEGT. The V segment lost 2 bases and the J segment 5 bases; nucleotides outside the gene matches: 12. The DNA for the CDR3 is TGTGCCAGCAGTGAATGGTCTAGCGGGGAAACAACGGAGACCCAGTACTTC. It codes for CASSEWSSGETTETQYF.

The chain joins TRBV7-9 to TRBJ1-2, with D perhaps matching TRBD1 (6 bases). V was shortened by 1 base and J by 8 bases, with 14 bases between the two germline ends. This CDR3 is 14 amino acids long. Germline CDR1 reads SEHNR; CDR2 reads FQNEAQ (reference sequence). The DNA of the CDR3 is TGTGCCAGCAGCTTAGACTTTGGGGGGCAGGGCTACACCTTC. Protein product: CASSLDFGGQGYTF.

This clone has just one count. This chain joins TRBV5-6 and TRBJ2-7, with unresolved D. The V and J ends lost 1 base and 3 bases respectively, with 20 bases between them. In germline, CDR1 is SGHDT, CDR2 YYEEEE. The CDR3 has 17 residues. The DNA of the CDR3 is TGTGCCAGCAGCTTGACTTTCGACTCGTCTGGTGGCTACGAGCAGTACTTC. Translated: CASSLTFDSSGGYEQYF.

Worth noting for this clone: This could be a read error, since a much larger clone is one nucleotide away. Other nucleotide sequences from this sample produce the same CDR3. The V and J genes are TRBV19 and TRBJ2-7, with 7 bases identical to TRBD1. The CDR3 loop spans 14 amino acids. V lost 6 bases, J lost 2 bases, and 7 bases stayed unmatched. Germline V gives CDR1 LNHDA, CDR2 SQIVND (reference sequence). The CDR3 reads CASSPGTGAYEQYF. The CDR3 coding sequence is TGTGCCAGTAGCCCCGGTACAGGGGCCTACGAGCAGTACTTC. Full variable domain (outside the CDR3, taken from reference TRBV19 and TRBJ2-7): DGGITQSPKYLFRKEGQNVTLSCEQNLNHDAMYWYRQDPGQGLRLIYYSQIVNDFQKGDIAEGYSVSREKKESFPLTVTSAQKNPTAFYLCASSPGTGAYEQYFGPGTRLTVT.

This clone was seen only once. This sample includes further DNA sequences coding for the same CDR3. The V gene is TRBV4-1, the J gene TRBJ2-7; 8 nucleotides align to TRBD2. Germline V CDR1 and CDR2: MGHRA, YSYEKL. The CDR3 covers 14 residues. J gave up 2 bases and V 1 base, and 1 base lay outside the gene matches. CDR3 protein: CASSQVSGAYEQYF. Here the CDR3 DNA reads TGCGCCAGCAGCCAAGTTAGCGGGGCCTACGAGCAGTACTTC.

Regarding this clone: The same CDR3 also results from other DNA sequences found in this sample. V usage is TRBV9 and J usage is TRBJ2-6; no firm D call. The CDR3 has 13 amino acids. CDR1 and CDR2 from the germline V gene are SGDLS and YYNGEE. Trimming took 6 bases from V and 0 from J, leaving 4 bases between them. CDR3 amino acids: CASTDSGANVLTF. The DNA for the CDR3 is TGTGCCAGCACGGACTCTGGGGCCAACGTCCTGACTTTC.

The gene calls are TRBV5-1 and TRBJ1-1, with a tentative D call TRBD1 (6 bases). V was pared by 0 bases and J by 2 bases, with 11 bases between. Germline CDR1 SGHRS, CDR2 YFSETQ. CDR3 length: 15 residues. CDR3 DNA sequence: TGCGCCAGCAGCTTGGACAGGGCTTCAAACACTGAAGCTTTCTTT. This codes for CASSLDRASNTEAFF.

This chain uses TRBV2 with TRBJ2-3; D is tentatively TRBD1 or TRBD2 (6 bases each). This CDR3 has 12 amino acids. The germline CDR1 and CDR2 sequences are SNHLY and FYNNEI. V lost 3 bases and J lost 9, with 10 bases in between. In nucleotides, the CDR3 is TGTGCCAGCAGTGAGGGGGGCCTCACGCAGTATTTT. Amino acid sequence: CASSEGGLTQYF.

This clone appeared once. The chain combines TRBV5-6 with TRBJ1-2; D perhaps matches TRBD1 (6 bases). This CDR3 spans 16 amino acids. CDR1 is SGHDT, CDR2 YYEEEE, per germline. Deletions cut 3 bases from V and 6 bases from J, with 21 bases between. The CDR3 region has the DNA TGTGCCAGCAGCTCCTGGACAGAAGCCCTCCCGGATGGCTACACCTTC. It yields the protein CASSSWTEALPDGYTF.

The rearrangement joins TRBV27 to TRBJ2-3; a weak D match, TRBD2 (6 bases). CDR1 MNHEY and CDR2 SMNVEV come from the germline V gene (reference sequence). V shed 11 bases and J shed 4 bases, with 19 bases lying between them. The CDR3 contains 14 residues. The CDR3 sequence is CASLGSGSPDTQYF. The DNA for the CDR3 is TGTGCCTCCCTAGGTAGCGGTAGCCCAGATACGCAGTATTTT.

The chain joins TRBV7-2 to TRBJ1-4, with D unresolved. Germline CDR1 and CDR2: SGHTA and FQGNSA. CDR3 length: 17 residues. The germline V and J ends were trimmed by 1 base and 1 base, with 13 bases remaining between them. CDR3 DNA: TGTGCCAGCAGCTTAGAAGGAATTCAGCTAACTAATGAAAAACTGTTTTTT. Its translation: CASSLEGIQLTNEKLFF.

V usage is TRBV25-1 and J usage is TRBJ2-7, with 10 nucleotides matching TRBD1. Germline V CDR1 and CDR2: MGHDK, SYGVNS. The CDR3 runs to 16 residues. The ends lost 7 bases at V and 5 bases at J; junction bases unmatched: 14. Here the CDR3 reads CASIQRGGQGPDEQYF. CDR3 DNA: TGTGCCAGCATTCAAAGGGGGGGACAGGGGCCGGACGAGCAGTACTTC.

This clone has a single count. The CDR3, as DNA: TGTGCCAGCAGCCTTAGGCCCAGGGGGGATGAGCAGTTCTTC. Protein: CASSLRPRGDEQFF. The chain uses TRBV7-6 and TRBJ2-1; a weak D match, TRBD1 (7 bases). With 5 bases removed from V and 8 bases from J, the gap between germline ends came to 16 bases. CDR3 size: 14 residues. Germline V gene sequence: CDR1 SGHVS, CDR2 FNYEAQ.

The chain carries TRBV27 and TRBJ2-2, with 11 nucleotides matching TRBD2. The CDR3 consists of 15 residues. V was clipped by 3 bases and J by 8 bases; unmatched bases: 5. Per germline, CDR1 MNHEY and CDR2 SMNVEV (reference sequence). CDR3 region: CASSFLAGGSGELFF. The CDR3 DNA reads TGTGCCAGCAGTTTTCTAGCGGGGGGATCGGGGGAGCTGTTTTTT.

This sequence joins TRBV4-1 and TRBJ2-1, with D possibly TRBD1 on 5 matching bases. Germline V gene lookup returns CDR1 MGHRA and CDR2 YSYEKL. This CDR3 spans 16 amino acids. The V and J ends lost 1 base and 1 base respectively, with 11 bases between them. The CDR3 is CASSQGGLVSYNEQFF. CDR3 nucleotides: TGCGCCAGCAGCCAAGGGGGCCTCGTTTCCTACAATGAGCAGTTCTTC.

V is TRBV4-1 and J is TRBJ2-7; D gene ambiguous. V lost 2 bases to trimming and J lost 3 bases, with 8 bases between them. The CDR3 has 13 amino acids. CDR1 is MGHRA, CDR2 YSYEKL, per germline. CDR3 sequence (DNA): TGCGCCAGCAGCCAATCGACCGTCTACGAGCAGTACTTC. Translated, it gives CASSQSTVYEQYF.

The chain is built from TRBV11-2 and TRBJ2-2; 8 bases match TRBD1. V dropped 5 bases and J dropped 7; count of bases not matched to a gene: 12. CDR3 size: 16 residues. Germline CDR1 reads SGHAT; CDR2 reads FQNNGV. DNA of the CDR3: TGTGCCAGCAGCGTATTACCGGGACAGGTCGTCGGGGAGCTGTTTTTT. This translates into CASSVLPGQVVGELFF.

The chain links TRBV6-1 to TRBJ1-1; D possibly corresponds to TRBD1 (5 bases). Germline V gives CDR1 MNHNS, CDR2 SASEGT. The length of the CDR3 is 15 residues. Trimming cost V 3 bases and J 1 base, with 12 bases left between them. CDR3 amino acids: CASSDPQTGNTEAFF. The CDR3 coding sequence is TGTGCCAGCAGTGACCCTCAAACAGGGAACACTGAAGCTTTCTTT.

This chain connects TRBV5-1 to TRBJ2-7, with 7 bases aligning to TRBD2. Germline CDR1 is SGHRS and CDR2 is YFSETQ. This CDR3 spans 18 amino acids. V dropped 2 bases and J dropped 2; count of bases not matched to a gene: 16. CDR3 protein: CASSLMPQASGLPYEQYF. The CDR3 coding sequence is TGCGCCAGCAGCTTAATGCCCCAGGCTAGCGGATTACCCTACGAGCAGTACTTC.

This chain links TRBV4-1 with TRBJ1-5, with D possibly TRBD1 on 6 matching bases. Germline CDR1 and CDR2: MGHRA and YSYEKL. The CDR3 extends over 14 amino acids. V was trimmed by 0 bases and J by 6 bases, leaving 9 bases between them. The CDR3 bases are TGCGCCAGCAGCCAAGAAGGGGGAGGTCAGCCCCAGCATTTT. Amino acids: CASSQEGGGQPQHF.

This sequence joins TRBV6-5 and TRBJ1-5; 10 bases match TRBD1. CDR3 size: 14 residues. The V and J ends lost 5 bases and 6 bases, in that order; junction bases with no gene match: 4. Germline V gene data show CDR1 as MNHEY and CDR2 as SVGAGI. CDR3 sequence (DNA): TGTGCCAGCAGTGAGACAGGGGGCATTCAGCCCCAGCATTTT. Encoded protein: CASSETGGIQPQHF.

CDR3 amino acids: CATSRENTLTEAFF. CDR3 bases: TGTGCCACCAGCAGAGAAAACACCCTCACTGAAGCTTTCTTT. The chain combines TRBV15 with TRBJ1-1; no clear D gene. V was clipped by 0 bases and J by 4 bases, with 9 bases between them. The CDR3 has 14 amino acids. Germline CDR1 LNHNV, CDR2 YYDKDF (reference sequence). Full variable domain (outside the CDR3, taken from reference TRBV15 and TRBJ1-1): DAMVIQNPRYQVTQFGKPVTLSCSQTLNHNVMYWYQQKSSQAPKLLFHYYDKDFNNEADTPDNFQSRRPNTSFCFLDIRSPGLGDTAMYLCATSRENTLTEAFFGQGTRLTVV.

The chain combines TRBV27 with TRBJ2-7, with TRBD1 as a possible D gene (6 bases). Germline V gene sequence: CDR1 MNHEY, CDR2 SMNVEV (reference sequence). Trimming removed 1 base from V and 3 bases from J, with 10 bases in between. The CDR3 is 14 residues long. The DNA for the CDR3 is TGTGCCAGCAGTTTATACAGGGAGCTCTACGAGCAGTACTTC. This codes for CASSLYRELYEQYF.

The gene calls are TRBV19 and TRBJ1-5; D not resolved. V was pared by 6 bases and J by 1 base, with 7 bases between. CDR3 size: 13 residues. CDR1 and CDR2 (germline): LNHDA, SQIVND (reference sequence). CDR3 in DNA: TGTGCCAGTAGGTATGGGAGCAATCAGCCCCAGCATTTT. It specifies CASRYGSNQPQHF.

The J gene is TRBJ1-1, the V gene TRBV29-1; tentatively, D is TRBD1 (5 bases). Per the germline V gene, CDR1 is SQVTM and CDR2 is ANQGSEA. V was pared by 7 bases and J by 2 bases, with 17 bases between. The CDR3 runs 14 residues. CDR3 DNA: TGCAGCGCATTGAGATCGGGACCAAACACTGAAGCTTTCTTT. It specifies CSALRSGPNTEAFF.

The chain is built from TRBV30 and TRBJ2-1; D may be TRBD1 (6 bases). Trimming pared 1 base from V and 10 bases from J, leaving 23 bases between. The CDR3 extends over 16 amino acids. In germline, CDR1 is GTSNPN, CDR2 SVGIG (reference sequence). In DNA form, the CDR3 reads TGTGCCTGGAGTGCTAACTGGGGGCGCGAAAACGGGGAGCAGTTCTTC. It yields the protein CAWSANWGRENGEQFF.